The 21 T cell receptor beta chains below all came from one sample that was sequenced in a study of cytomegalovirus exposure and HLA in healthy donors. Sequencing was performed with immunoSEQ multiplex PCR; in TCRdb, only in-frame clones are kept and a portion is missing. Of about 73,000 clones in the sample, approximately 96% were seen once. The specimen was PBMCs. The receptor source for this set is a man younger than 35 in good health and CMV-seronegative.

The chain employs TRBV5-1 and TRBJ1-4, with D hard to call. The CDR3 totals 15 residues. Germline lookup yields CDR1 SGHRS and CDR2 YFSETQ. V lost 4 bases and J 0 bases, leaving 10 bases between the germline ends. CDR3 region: CASSVNGATNEKLFF. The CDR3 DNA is TGCGCCAGCAGCGTAAACGGTGCAACTAATGAAAAACTGTTTTTT.

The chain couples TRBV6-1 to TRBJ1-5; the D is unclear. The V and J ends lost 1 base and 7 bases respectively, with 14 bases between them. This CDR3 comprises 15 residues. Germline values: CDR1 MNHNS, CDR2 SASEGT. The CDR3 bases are TGTGCCAGCAGTGAAGAGGAAGAGGGCGCGCAGCCCCAGCATTTT. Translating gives CASSEEEEGAQPQHF.

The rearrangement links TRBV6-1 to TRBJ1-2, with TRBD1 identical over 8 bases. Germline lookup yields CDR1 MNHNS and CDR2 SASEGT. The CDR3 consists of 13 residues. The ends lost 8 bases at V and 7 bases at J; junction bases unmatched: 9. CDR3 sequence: CASWPTGERGYTF. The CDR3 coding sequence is TGTGCCAGCTGGCCGACAGGGGAGCGTGGCTACACCTTC.

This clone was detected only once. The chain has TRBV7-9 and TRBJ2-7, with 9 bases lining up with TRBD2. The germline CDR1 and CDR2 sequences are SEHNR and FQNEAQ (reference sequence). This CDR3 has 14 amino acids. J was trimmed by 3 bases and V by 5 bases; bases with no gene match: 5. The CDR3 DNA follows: TGTGCCAGCAGCCCGGTAGCGGGGGACTACGAGCAGTACTTC. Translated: CASSPVAGDYEQYF.

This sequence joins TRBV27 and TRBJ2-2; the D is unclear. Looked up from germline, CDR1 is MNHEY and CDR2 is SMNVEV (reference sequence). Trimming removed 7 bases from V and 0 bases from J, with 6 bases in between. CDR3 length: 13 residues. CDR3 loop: CASNRANTGELFF. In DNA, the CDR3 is TGTGCCAGCAACCGGGCGAACACCGGGGAGCTGTTTTTT.

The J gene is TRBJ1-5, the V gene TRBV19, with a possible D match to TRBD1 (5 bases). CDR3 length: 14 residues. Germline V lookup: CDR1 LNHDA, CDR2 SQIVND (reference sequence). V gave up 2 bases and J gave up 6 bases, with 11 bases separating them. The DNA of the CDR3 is TGTGCCAGTAGTATAATGGGGGGACGTCAGCCCCAGCATTTT. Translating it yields CASSIMGGRQPQHF. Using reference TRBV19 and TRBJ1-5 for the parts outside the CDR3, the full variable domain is DGGITQSPKYLFRKEGQNVTLSCEQNLNHDAMYWYRQDPGQGLRLIYYSQIVNDFQKGDIAEGYSVSREKKESFPLTVTSAQKNPTAFYLCASSIMGGRQPQHFGDGTRLSIL.

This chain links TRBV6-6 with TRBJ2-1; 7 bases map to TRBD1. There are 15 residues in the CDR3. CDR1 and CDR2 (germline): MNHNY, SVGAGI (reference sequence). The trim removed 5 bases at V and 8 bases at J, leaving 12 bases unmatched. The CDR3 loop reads CASSTRERGRDEQFF. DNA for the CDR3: TGTGCCAGCAGTACCAGGGAGAGGGGGCGCGATGAGCAGTTCTTC.

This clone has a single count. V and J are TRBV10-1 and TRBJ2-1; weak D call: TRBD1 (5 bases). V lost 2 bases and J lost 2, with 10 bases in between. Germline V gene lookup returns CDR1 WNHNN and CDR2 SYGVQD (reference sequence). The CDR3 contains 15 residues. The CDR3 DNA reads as TGCGCCAGCAGTGAGGGGGCAGGGACCTACAATGAGCAGTTCTTC. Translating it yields CASSEGAGTYNEQFF.

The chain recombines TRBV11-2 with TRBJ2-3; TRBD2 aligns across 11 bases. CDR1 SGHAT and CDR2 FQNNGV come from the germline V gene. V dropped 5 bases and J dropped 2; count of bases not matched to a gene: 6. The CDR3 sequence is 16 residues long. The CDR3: CASSALAGGVTDTQYF. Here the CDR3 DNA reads TGTGCCAGCAGCGCATTAGCGGGGGGGGTCACAGATACGCAGTATTTT.

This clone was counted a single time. CDR3 DNA: TGTGCCAGTAGTACACTACCGACAGGACAGAACACTGAAGCTTTCTTT. Translation gives CASSTLPTGQNTEAFF. The chain uses TRBV19 and TRBJ1-1; TRBD1 might be the D (6 bases). The CDR3 contains 16 residues. The germline gives CDR1 LNHDA, CDR2 SQIVND (reference sequence). Trimming took 4 bases from V and 1 from J, leaving 16 bases between them.

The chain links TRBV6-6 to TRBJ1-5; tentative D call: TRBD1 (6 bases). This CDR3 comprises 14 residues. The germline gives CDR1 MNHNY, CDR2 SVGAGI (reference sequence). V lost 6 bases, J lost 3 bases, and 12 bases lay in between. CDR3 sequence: CASSPTGHNQPQHF. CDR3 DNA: TGTGCCAGCAGCCCGACAGGACACAATCAGCCCCAGCATTTT.

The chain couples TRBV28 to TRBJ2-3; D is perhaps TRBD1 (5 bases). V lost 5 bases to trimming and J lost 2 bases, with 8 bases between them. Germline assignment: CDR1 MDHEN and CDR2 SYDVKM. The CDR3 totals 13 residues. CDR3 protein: CASSVGPTDTQYF. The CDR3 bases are TGTGCCAGCAGTGTGGGGCCCACAGATACGCAGTATTTT.

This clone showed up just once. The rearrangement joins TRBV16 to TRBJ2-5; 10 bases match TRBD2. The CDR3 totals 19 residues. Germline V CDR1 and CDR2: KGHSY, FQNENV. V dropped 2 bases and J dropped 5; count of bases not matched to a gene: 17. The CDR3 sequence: CASSQVNSGGRIRWETQYF. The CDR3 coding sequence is TGTGCCAGCAGCCAAGTTAATAGCGGGGGGAGGATAAGATGGGAGACCCAGTACTTC. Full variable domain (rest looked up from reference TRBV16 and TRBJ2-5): GEEVAQTPKHLVRGEGQKAKLYCAPIKGHSYVFWYQQVLKNEFKFLISFQNENVFDETGMPKERFSAKCLPNSPCSLEIQATKLEDSAVYFCASSQVNSGGRIRWETQYFGPGTRLLVL.

The chain's CDR3 is CASSPQGWRNTEAFF. The CDR3 bases are TGTGCCAGCAGTCCACAGGGGTGGAGAAACACTGAAGCTTTCTTT. The V and J genes are TRBV21-1 and TRBJ1-1; TRBD1, the table's D call, lacks a check against the DNA. TRBV21-1 corresponds to a pseudogene. There are 15 residues in the CDR3.

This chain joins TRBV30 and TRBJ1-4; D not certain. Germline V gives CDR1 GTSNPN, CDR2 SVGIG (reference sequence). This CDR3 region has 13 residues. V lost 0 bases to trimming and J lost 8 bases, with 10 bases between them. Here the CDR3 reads CAWSVSGIEKLFF. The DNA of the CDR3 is TGTGCCTGGAGTGTATCGGGTATAGAAAAACTGTTTTTT.

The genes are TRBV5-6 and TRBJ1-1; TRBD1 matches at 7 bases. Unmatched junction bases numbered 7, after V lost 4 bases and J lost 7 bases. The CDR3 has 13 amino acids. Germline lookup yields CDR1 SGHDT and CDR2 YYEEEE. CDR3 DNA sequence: TGTGCCAGCAGCCCCAGGGGGAGGCTTGAAGCTTTCTTT. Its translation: CASSPRGRLEAFF.

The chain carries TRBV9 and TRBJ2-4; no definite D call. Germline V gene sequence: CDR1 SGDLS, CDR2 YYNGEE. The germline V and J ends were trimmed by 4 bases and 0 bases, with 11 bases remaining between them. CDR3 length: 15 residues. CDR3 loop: CASSLQPGAKNIQYF. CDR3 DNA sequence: TGTGCCAGCAGCCTCCAGCCGGGAGCCAAAAACATTCAGTACTTC.

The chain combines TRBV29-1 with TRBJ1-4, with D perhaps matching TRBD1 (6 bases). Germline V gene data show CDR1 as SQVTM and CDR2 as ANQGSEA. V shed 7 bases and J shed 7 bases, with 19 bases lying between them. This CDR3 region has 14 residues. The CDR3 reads CSAVGGANGEKLFF. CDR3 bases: TGCAGCGCTGTGGGGGGGGCAAATGGTGAAAAACTGTTTTTT.

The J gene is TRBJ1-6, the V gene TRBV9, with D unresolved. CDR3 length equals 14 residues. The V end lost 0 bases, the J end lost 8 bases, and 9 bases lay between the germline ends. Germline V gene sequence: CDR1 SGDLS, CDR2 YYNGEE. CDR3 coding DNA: TGTGCCAGCAGCGTAGCTACTCGGGATTCACCCCTCCACTTT. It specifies CASSVATRDSPLHF.

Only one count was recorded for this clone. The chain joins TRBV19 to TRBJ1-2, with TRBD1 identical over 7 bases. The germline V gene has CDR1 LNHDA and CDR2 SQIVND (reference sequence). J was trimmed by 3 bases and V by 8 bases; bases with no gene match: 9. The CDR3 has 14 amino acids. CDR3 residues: CASRPNDRDYGYTF. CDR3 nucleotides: TGTGCCAGTCGACCCAACGACAGGGACTATGGCTACACCTTC.

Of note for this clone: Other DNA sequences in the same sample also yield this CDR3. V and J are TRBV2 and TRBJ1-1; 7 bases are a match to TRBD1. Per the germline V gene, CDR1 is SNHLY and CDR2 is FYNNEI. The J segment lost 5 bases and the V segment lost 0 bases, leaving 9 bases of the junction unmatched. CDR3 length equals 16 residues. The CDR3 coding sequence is TGTGCCAGCAGTGAAGCGCGGACAGGTTTGGGGACTGAAGCTTTCTTT. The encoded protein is CASSEARTGLGTEAFF.